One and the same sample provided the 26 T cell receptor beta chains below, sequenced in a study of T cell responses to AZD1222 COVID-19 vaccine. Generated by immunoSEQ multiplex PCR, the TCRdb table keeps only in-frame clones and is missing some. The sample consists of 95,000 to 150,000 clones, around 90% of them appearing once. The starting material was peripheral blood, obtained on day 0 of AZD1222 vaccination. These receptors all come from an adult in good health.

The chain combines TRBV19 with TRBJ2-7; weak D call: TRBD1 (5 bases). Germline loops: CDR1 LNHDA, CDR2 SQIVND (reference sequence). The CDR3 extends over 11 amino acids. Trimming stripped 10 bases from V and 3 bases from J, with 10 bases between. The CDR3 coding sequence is TGTGCCACAGGACAAAACTACGAGCAGTACTTC. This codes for CATGQNYEQYF. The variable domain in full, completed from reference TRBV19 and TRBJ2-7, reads DGGITQSPKYLFRKEGQNVTLSCEQNLNHDAMYWYRQDPGQGLRLIYYSQIVNDFQKGDIAEGYSVSREKKESFPLTVTSAQKNPTAFYLCATGQNYEQYFGPGTRLTVT.

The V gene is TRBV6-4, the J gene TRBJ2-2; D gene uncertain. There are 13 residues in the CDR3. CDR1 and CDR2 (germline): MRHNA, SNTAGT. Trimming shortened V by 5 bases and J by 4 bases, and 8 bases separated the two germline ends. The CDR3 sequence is CASSPRSTGELFF. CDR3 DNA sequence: TGTGCCAGCAGTCCAAGATCCACCGGGGAGCTGTTTTTT.

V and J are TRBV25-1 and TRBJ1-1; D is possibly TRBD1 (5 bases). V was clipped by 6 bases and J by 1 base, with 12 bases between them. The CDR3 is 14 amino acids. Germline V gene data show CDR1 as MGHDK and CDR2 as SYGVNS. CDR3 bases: TGTGCCAGCAGGGCGGGACCCAGGAACACTGAAGCTTTCTTT. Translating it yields CASRAGPRNTEAFF.

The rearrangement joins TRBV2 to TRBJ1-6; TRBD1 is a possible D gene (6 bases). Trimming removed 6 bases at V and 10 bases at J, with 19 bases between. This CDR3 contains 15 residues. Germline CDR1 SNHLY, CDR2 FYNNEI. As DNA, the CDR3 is TGTGCCAGCAGGTCCACTGAAGGGGGAACCTCACCCCTCCACTTT. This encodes CASRSTEGGTSPLHF.

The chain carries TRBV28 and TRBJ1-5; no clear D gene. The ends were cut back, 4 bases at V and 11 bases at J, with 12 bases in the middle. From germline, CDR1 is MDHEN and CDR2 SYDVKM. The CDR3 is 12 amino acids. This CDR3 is CASSSSRHAQHF. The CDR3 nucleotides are TGTGCCAGCAGTTCCTCCCGTCACGCCCAGCATTTT.

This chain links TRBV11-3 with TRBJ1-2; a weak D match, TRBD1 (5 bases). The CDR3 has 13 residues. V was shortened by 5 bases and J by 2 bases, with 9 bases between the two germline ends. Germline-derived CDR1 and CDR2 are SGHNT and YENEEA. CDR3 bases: TGTGCCAGCAGCCCGGGACGGAACTATGGCTACACCTTC. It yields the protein CASSPGRNYGYTF. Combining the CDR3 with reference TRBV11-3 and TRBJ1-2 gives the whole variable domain EAGVVQSPRYKIIEKKQPVAFWCNPISGHNTLYWYLQNLGQGPELLIRYENEEAVDDSQLPKDRFSAERLKGVDSTLKIQPAELGDSAVYLCASSPGRNYGYTFGSGTRLTVV.

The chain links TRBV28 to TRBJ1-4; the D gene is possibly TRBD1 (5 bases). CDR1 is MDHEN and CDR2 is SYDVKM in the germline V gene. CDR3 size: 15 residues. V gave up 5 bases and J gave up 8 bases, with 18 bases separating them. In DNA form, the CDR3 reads TGTGCCAGCAGTCCAGGGACCTATTTGGGCGAAAAACTGTTTTTT. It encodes CASSPGTYLGEKLFF.

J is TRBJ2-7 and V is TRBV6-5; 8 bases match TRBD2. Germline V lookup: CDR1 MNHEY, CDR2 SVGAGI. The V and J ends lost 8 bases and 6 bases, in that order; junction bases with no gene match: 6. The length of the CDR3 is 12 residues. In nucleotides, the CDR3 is TGTGCCAGCCGGGGAGCGGGAGCCGAGCAGTACTTC. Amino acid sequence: CASRGAGAEQYF.

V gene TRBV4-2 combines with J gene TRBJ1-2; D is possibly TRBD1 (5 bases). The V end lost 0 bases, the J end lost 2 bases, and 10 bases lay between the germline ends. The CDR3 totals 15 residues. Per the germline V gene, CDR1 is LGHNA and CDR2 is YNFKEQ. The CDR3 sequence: CASSQDFRTNYGYTF. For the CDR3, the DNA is TGTGCCAGCAGCCAAGATTTCCGGACAAACTATGGCTACACCTTC.

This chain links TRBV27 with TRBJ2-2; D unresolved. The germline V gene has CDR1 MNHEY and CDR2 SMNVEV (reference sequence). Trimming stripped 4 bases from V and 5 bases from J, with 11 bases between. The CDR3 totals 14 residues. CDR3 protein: CASSWGRVTGELFF. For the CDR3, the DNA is TGTGCCAGCAGTTGGGGTCGGGTGACCGGGGAGCTGTTTTTT.

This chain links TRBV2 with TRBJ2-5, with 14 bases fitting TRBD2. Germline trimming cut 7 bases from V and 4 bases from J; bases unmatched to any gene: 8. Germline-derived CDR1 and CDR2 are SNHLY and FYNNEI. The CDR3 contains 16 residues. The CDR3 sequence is CASTRGLAGGGETQYF. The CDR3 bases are TGTGCCAGCACTAGAGGACTAGCGGGGGGTGGAGAGACCCAGTACTTC. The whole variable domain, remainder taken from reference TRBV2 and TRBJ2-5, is EPEVTQTPSHQVTQMGQEVILRCVPISNHLYFYWYRQILGQKVEFLVSFYNNEISEKSEIFDDQFSVERPDGSNFTLKIRSTKLEDSAMYFCASTRGLAGGGETQYFGPGTRLLVL.

This CDR3 is CASSLAKPSETQYF. The CDR3 DNA is TGTGCCAGCAGCTTAGCGAAGCCCTCAGAGACCCAGTACTTC. This sequence joins TRBV7-9 and TRBJ2-5; D uncertain. The CDR3 length is 14 residues. The V end was cut by 0 bases, the J end by 4 bases, with 9 bases between. Germline CDR1 and CDR2: SEHNR and FQNEAQ (reference sequence).

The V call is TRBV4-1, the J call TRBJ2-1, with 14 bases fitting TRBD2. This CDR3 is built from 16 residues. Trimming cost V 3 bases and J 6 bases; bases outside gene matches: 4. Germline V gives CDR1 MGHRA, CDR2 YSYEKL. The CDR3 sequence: CASSQGLAGEGNEQFF. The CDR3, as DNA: TGCGCCAGCAGCCAGGGACTAGCGGGAGAAGGCAATGAGCAGTTCTTC.

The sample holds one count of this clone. The CDR3, as DNA: TGTGCCAGCAGCTTAGACTTCCTAGCGGGGACCTACGAGCAGTACTTC. Residues: CASSLDFLAGTYEQYF. The chain combines TRBV11-2 with TRBJ2-7; 9 bases are shared with TRBD2. Germline V gene data show CDR1 as SGHAT and CDR2 as FQNNGV. V gave up 0 bases and J gave up 2 bases; unmatched junction bases: 5. The CDR3 contains 16 residues.

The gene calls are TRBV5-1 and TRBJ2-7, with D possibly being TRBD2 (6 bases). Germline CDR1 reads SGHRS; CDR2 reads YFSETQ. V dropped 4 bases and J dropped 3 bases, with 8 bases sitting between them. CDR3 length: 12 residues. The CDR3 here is CASSPGVYEQYF. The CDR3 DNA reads TGCGCCAGCAGCCCGGGGGTCTACGAGCAGTACTTC.

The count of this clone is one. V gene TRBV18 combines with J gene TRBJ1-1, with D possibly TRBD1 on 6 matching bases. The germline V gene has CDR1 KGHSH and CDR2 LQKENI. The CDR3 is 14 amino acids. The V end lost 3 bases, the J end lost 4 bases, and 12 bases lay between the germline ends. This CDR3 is CASSPRSGATEAFF. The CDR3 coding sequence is TGTGCCAGCTCACCTCGATCAGGGGCCACTGAAGCTTTCTTT.

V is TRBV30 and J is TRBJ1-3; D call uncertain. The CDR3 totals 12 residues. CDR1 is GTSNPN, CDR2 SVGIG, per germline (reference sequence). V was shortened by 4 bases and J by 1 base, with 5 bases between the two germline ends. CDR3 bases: TGTGCCTGGAAAATTTCTGGAAACACCATATATTTT. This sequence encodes CAWKISGNTIYF. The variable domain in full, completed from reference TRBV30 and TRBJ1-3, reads SQTIHQWPATLVQPVGSPLSLECTVEGTSNPNLYWYRQAAGRGLQLLFYSVGIGQISSEVPQNLSASRPQDRQFILSSKKLLLSDSGFYLCAWKISGNTIYFGEGSWLTVV.

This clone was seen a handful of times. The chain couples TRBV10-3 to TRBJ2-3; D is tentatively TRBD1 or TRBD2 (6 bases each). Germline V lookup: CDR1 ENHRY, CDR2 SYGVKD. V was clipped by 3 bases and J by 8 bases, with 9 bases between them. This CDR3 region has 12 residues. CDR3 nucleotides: TGTGCCATCAGTGACGGGGGCGGTACGCAGTATTTT. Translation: CAISDGGGTQYF.

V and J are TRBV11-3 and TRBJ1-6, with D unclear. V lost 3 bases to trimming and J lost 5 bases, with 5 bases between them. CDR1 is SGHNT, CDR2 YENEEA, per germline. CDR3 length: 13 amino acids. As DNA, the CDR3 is TGTGCCAGCAGCTTGCTAAATAATTCACCCCTCCACTTT. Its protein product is CASSLLNNSPLHF.

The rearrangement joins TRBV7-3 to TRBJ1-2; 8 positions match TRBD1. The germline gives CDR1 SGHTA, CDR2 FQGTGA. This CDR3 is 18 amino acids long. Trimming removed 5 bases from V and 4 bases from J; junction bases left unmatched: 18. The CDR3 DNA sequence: TGTGCCAGCAGCGAGAGACGGACAGGGAGAGTGGATGCCTATGGCTACACCTTC. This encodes CASSERRTGRVDAYGYTF.

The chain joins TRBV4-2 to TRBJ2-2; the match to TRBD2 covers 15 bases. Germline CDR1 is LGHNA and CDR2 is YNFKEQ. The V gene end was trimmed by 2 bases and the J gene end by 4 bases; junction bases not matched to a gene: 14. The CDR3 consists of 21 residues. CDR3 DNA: TGTGCCAGCAGCCAAACTCCCCCGGGACTAGCGGGAGGCCTAGGCACCGGGGAGCTGTTTTTT. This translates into CASSQTPPGLAGGLGTGELFF.

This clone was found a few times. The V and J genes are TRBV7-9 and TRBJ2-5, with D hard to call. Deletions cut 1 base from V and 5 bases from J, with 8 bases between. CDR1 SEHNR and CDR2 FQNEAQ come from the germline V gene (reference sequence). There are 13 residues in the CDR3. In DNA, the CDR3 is TGTGCCAGCAGCTTAGTGACGAGGGAGACCCAGTACTTC. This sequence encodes CASSLVTRETQYF.

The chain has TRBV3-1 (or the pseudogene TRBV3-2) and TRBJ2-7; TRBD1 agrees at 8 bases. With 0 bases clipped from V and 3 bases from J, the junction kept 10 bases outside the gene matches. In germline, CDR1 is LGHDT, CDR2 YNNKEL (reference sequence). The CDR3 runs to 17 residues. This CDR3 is CASSQDTRTGGIYEQYF. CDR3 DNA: TGTGCCAGCAGCCAAGACACCCGAACAGGGGGGATCTACGAGCAGTACTTC.

The CDR3 here is CASSLNVNSPLHF. CDR3 sequence (DNA): TGTGCCAGCAGCTTAAATGTGAATTCACCCCTCCACTTT. The chain employs TRBV11-3 and TRBJ1-6, with D uncertain. Between the trimmed V and J ends, which lost 2 bases and 7 bases, there was a span of 6 bases. This CDR3 has 13 amino acids. Germline loops: CDR1 SGHNT, CDR2 YENEEA. Using reference TRBV11-3 and TRBJ1-6 for the parts outside the CDR3, the full variable domain is EAGVVQSPRYKIIEKKQPVAFWCNPISGHNTLYWYLQNLGQGPELLIRYENEEAVDDSQLPKDRFSAERLKGVDSTLKIQPAELGDSAVYLCASSLNVNSPLHFGNGTRLTVT.

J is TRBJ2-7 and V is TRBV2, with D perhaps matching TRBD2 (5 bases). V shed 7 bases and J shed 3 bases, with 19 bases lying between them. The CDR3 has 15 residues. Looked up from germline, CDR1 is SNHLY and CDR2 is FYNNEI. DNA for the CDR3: TGTGCCAGCACCCCAGAGGGTTTCTCGCACTACGAGCAGTACTTC. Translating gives CASTPEGFSHYEQYF.

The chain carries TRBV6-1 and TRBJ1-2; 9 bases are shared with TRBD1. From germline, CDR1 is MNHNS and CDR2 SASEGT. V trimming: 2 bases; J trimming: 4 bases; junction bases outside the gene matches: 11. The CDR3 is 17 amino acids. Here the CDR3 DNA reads TGTGCCAGCAGTGAATGGACAGGGGCTGAGGTTGTCTATGGCTACACCTTC. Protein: CASSEWTGAEVVYGYTF.